Listed below are T cell receptor beta chains from one sample, sequenced in a study of T cells in Graves' hyperthyroidism and ophthalmopathy. TCRdb called the multiplex PCR reads again in MiXCR, with one record for every CDR3 protein. The repertoire includes approximately 330,000 distinct CDR3 sequences, around 20% of them detected once, and 50% sits in the top ten. The sequenced sample was blood. The receptors stem from a woman aged 45-60 years with Graves' hyperthyroidism. Each CDR3 is given with its conserved first and last residue. The D gene is left open where the match is weak. Only some rows state a clone size, as once, few, many or a class for expanded clones.

>TRBV6-6|NA|few|TRBJ2-4
TGTGCCAGCAGTTACTCAGAGACAGTAGCCAAAAACATTCAGTACTTC
CASSYSETVAKNIQYF
>TRBV20-1|TRBD1|NA|TRBJ1-5
TGCAGTGCAAAGGGGGCCAACAGGGGGGTTAGTCAGCCCCAGCATTTT
CSAKGANRGVSQPQHF
>TRBV18|NA|many|TRBJ2-2
TGTGCCAGCTCACCTTATAGCACCGGGGAGCTGTTTTTT
CASSPYSTGELFF
>TRBV28|TRBD1|many|TRBJ2-2
TGTGCCAGCACGGACAGGCCGAACACCGGGGAGCTGTTTTTT
CASTDRPNTGELFF
>TRBV28|TRBD2|many|TRBJ2-1
TGTGCCAGCAGGATCGGACTAGCAAGGGGGGGGGAGCAGTTCTTC
CASRIGLARGGEQFF
>TRBV6-1|NA|NA|TRBJ2-5
TGTGCCAGCAGTGAACCCGCCCTAAAGACCCAGTACTTC
CASSEPALKTQYF
>TRBV12-3/TRBV12-4|NA|many|TRBJ2-2
TGTGCCAGCAGTTTGGGGGAGGCCGGGGAGCTGTTTTTT
CASSLGEAGELFF
>TRBV27|NA|many|TRBJ1-1
TGTGCCAGCAGTAAAACAGGGAGCACTGAAGCTTTCTTT
CASSKTGSTEAFF
>TRBV19|NA|few|TRBJ1-1
TGTGCCAGTAGGCAATCATCGGGGGGTCCCACTGAAGCTTTCTTT
CASRQSSGGPTEAFF
>TRBV5-1|NA|NA|TRBJ2-3
TGCGCCAGCGGGGGGGGGGACAGGTCGGCAGATACGCAGTATTTT
CASGGGDRSADTQYF
>TRBV27|TRBD1|few|TRBJ1-2
TGTGCCAGCAGTTTACTCTCAGGGGGGTCCTATGGCTACACCTTC
CASSLLSGGSYGYTF
>TRBV19|NA|NA|TRBJ2-6
TGTGCCAGTGAATCAGACTCTGGGGCCAACGTCCTGACTTTC
CASESDSGANVLTF
>TRBV11-1|TRBD1|once|TRBJ1-4
TGCGCCAGCAGCTCCGGACAGGATGATCAACTGTTTTTT
CASSSGQDDQLFF
>TRBV5-4|NA|many|TRBJ2-5
TGTGCCAGCATTACTGGGGAGACCCAGTACTTC
CASITGETQYF
>TRBV28|NA|NA|TRBJ1-5
TGTGCCAGCAGTTTAGGCAGGGGCGGCAATCAGCCCCAGCATTTT
CASSLGRGGNQPQHF
>TRBV2|NA|NA|TRBJ2-3
TGTGCCAGCAGCCTCACCCTCGGGGCCGGCACAGATGCGCAGTATTTT
CASSLTLGAGTDAQYF
>TRBV11-2|TRBD2|NA|TRBJ2-1
TGTGCCAGCAGCTTGTGGGGCGGGGCTAGCGGCGTGAATGAGCAGTTCTTC
CASSLWGGASGVNEQFF
>TRBV5-1|TRBD1|many|TRBJ2-7
TGCGCCAGCAGTTACAGGGGTAGTTACGAGCAGTACTTC
CASSYRGSYEQYF
>TRBV27|NA|few|TRBJ1-2
TGTGCCAGCAGTTTAAGTCGTCCAGGGGCCTATGGCTACACCTTC
CASSLSRPGAYGYTF
>TRBV5-6|TRBD2|many|TRBJ2-7
TGTGCCAGCAGCTCCCAATTTAGGACTAGAGGCCTCGAGCAGTACTTC
CASSSQFRTRGLEQYF
>TRBV29-1|NA|many|TRBJ2-3
TGCAGCGTTGCGCAGGGCACAGATACGCAGTATTTT
CSVAQGTDTQYF
>TRBV7-2|NA|many|TRBJ1-1
TGTGCCAGCAGCTTAGTCGGGGTCCCTGAAGCTTTCTTT
CASSLVGVPEAFF